The 28 T cell receptor beta chains given below trace back to one sample, sequenced in a study of glioma-infiltrating T cells. TCR alpha and beta CDR3 regions were amplified from RNA using iRepertoire nested multiplex PCR. Each CDR3 protein gets one entry after TCRdb re-called the multiplex PCR reads with MiXCR. Of some 110,000 distinct CDR3 sequences in the sample, roughly 20% were seen once. The sample comprised glioma tissue, nonneoplastic brain tissue, or PBMCs (not recorded which). All receptors derive from a human donor with low-grade glioma or glioblastoma, undergoing nonglioma brain surgery, or in good health (not recorded which).

This clonotype was recorded many times. V usage is TRBV20-1 and J usage is TRBJ2-5; TRBD1 aligns across 7 bases. This CDR3 has 14 amino acids. Germline lookup yields CDR1 DFQATT and CDR2 SNEGSKA (reference sequence). V trimming: 6 bases; J trimming: 2 bases; junction bases outside the gene matches: 9. The CDR3 is CSAGTAANQETQYF. CDR3 nucleotide sequence: TGCAGTGCCGGGACAGCTGCTAATCAAGAGACCCAGTACTTC.

This clonotype was seen repeatedly, ten times or more. The chain combines TRBV7-2 with TRBJ2-7, with D uncertain. This CDR3 spans 14 amino acids. V was pared by 5 bases and J by 1 base, with 12 bases between. The germline V gene has CDR1 SGHTA and CDR2 FQGNSA. The CDR3 spells CASSPKRVSYEQYF. The CDR3 DNA sequence: TGTGCCAGCAGCCCCAAAAGGGTATCCTACGAGCAGTACTTC.

In this sample, this clonotype turned up once. This may arise from a read error, as a much more abundant clone is one base away. This chain links TRBV4-3 with TRBJ2-7, with D perhaps matching TRBD2 (5 bases). This CDR3 is built from 13 residues. In germline, CDR1 is LGHNA, CDR2 YSLEER. The CDR3 loop is CASRQDEGYEQYF. CDR3 coding DNA: TGCGCCAGCAGACAAGATGAGGGTTACGAGCAGTACTTC.

This clonotype was counted ten times or more. The chain employs TRBV12-3 or TRBV12-4 and TRBJ1-1; 10 positions match TRBD1. V lost 6 bases, J lost 1 base, and 5 bases stayed unmatched. This CDR3 has 15 amino acids. CDR3 in DNA: TGTGCCAGCAGCGGGACAGGGGCATCGAACACTGAAGCTTTCTTT. Translation: CASSGTGASNTEAFF.

This clonotype was counted between two and nine times. The J gene is TRBJ2-3, the V gene TRBV9; TRBD2 agrees at 10 bases. Germline V gives CDR1 SGDLS, CDR2 YYNGEE. V lost 3 bases, J lost 1 base, and 2 bases stayed unmatched. This CDR3 contains 15 residues. CDR3 sequence (DNA): TGTGCCAGCAGCGAAGCGGGAGGGCGCACAGATACGCAGTATTTT. It specifies CASSEAGGRTDTQYF.

This clonotype was recorded many times. V gene TRBV20-1 combines with J gene TRBJ2-5, with TRBD1 identical over 11 bases. CDR1 is DFQATT, CDR2 SNEGSKA, per germline (reference sequence). After removal of 5 bases from V and 0 bases from J, the junction contained 11 bases not matched to a gene. The CDR3 has 17 residues. This CDR3 reads CSARGTGGYFYQETQYF. Written as DNA, the CDR3 is TGCAGTGCTCGCGGGACAGGGGGATACTTTTACCAAGAGACCCAGTACTTC.

This clonotype has at least ten counts. CDR3: CASSYSVRIESETEAFF. The CDR3, as DNA: TGTGCCAGCAGTTACTCTGTTAGGATAGAGTCGGAGACTGAAGCTTTCTTT. V is TRBV6-6 and J is TRBJ1-1, with D hard to call. The germline V and J ends were trimmed by 0 bases and 5 bases, with 19 bases remaining between them. Per germline, CDR1 MNHNY and CDR2 SVGAGI (reference sequence). This CDR3 is 17 amino acids long.

This rearrangement joins TRBV29-1 to TRBJ2-1; D unresolved. V was pared by 5 bases and J by 7 bases, with 15 bases between. Germline CDR1 SQVTM, CDR2 ANQGSEA. The CDR3 sequence is 13 residues long. The CDR3 DNA reads TGCAGCGTTAGGTGGGGAATCGGGAATGAGCAGTTCTTC. Protein product: CSVRWGIGNEQFF.

This clonotype was picked up many times. This sequence joins TRBV4-1 and TRBJ2-7; TRBD1 agrees at 9 bases. The V gene end was trimmed by 1 base and the J gene end by 4 bases; junction bases not matched to a gene: 8. The CDR3 loop spans 16 amino acids. The germline V gene has CDR1 MGHRA and CDR2 YSYEKL. CDR3 sequence reads: CASSQAPQGAQYEQYF. CDR3 DNA sequence: TGCGCCAGCAGCCAAGCTCCACAGGGGGCCCAATACGAGCAGTACTTC.

At least ten counts were recorded for this clonotype. The chain has TRBV6-1 and TRBJ2-1, with D hard to call. The CDR3 runs 11 residues. V was cut by 7 bases and J by 3 bases, with 4 bases left in between. From germline, CDR1 is MNHNS and CDR2 SASEGT. The CDR3 is CASIIYNEQFF. DNA of the CDR3: TGTGCCAGCATCATCTACAATGAGCAGTTCTTC.

The sample holds a few counts of this clonotype. A much larger clone lies a single base off, so this may be a read error. DNA for the CDR3: TGTGCCAGCGGTCCAGTCCCCCGAGGGACAGGGAATGAAAAACTGTTTTTT. It encodes CASGPVPRGTGNEKLFF. The chain joins TRBV28 to TRBJ1-4; 9 nucleotides agree with TRBD1. The germline V gene has CDR1 MDHEN and CDR2 SYDVKM. This CDR3 comprises 17 residues. J was trimmed by 5 bases and V by 8 bases; bases with no gene match: 15.

The table lists this clonotype with many counts. The chain couples TRBV20-1 to TRBJ2-7; the D gene is possibly TRBD1 (6 bases). CDR1 is DFQATT and CDR2 is SNEGSKA in the germline V gene (reference sequence). The length of the CDR3 is 13 residues. Trimming pared 2 bases from V and 3 bases from J, leaving 11 bases between. The CDR3 spells CSARQGRNYEQYF. The CDR3 DNA reads as TGCAGTGCTAGACAGGGGCGGAACTACGAGCAGTACTTC.

This clonotype was observed many times. V is TRBV28 and J is TRBJ2-3; the D gene could be TRBD1 or TRBD2 (6 bases each). Trimming took 7 bases from V and 6 from J, leaving 20 bases between them. The germline CDR1 and CDR2 sequences are MDHEN and SYDVKM. CDR3 length: 15 amino acids. CDR3 protein: CASTLRTAGADTQYF. The CDR3 coding sequence is TGTGCCAGCACTTTGAGGACAGCGGGTGCCGATACGCAGTATTTT.

V usage is TRBV5-5 and J usage is TRBJ2-2; no clear D gene. The CDR3 is 16 residues long. Trimming shortened V by 0 bases and J by 0 bases, and 9 bases separated the two germline ends. The germline V gene encodes CDR1 SGHKS and CDR2 YYEKEE (reference sequence). Here the CDR3 reads CASSLEVVANTGELFF. The CDR3 DNA follows: TGTGCCAGCAGCTTGGAGGTCGTGGCGAACACCGGGGAGCTGTTTTTT.

This clonotype occurred many times. The V and J genes are TRBV4-2 and TRBJ2-3; D perhaps matches TRBD2 (6 bases). The ends were cut back, 0 bases at V and 4 bases at J, with 14 bases in the middle. The germline gives CDR1 LGHNA, CDR2 YNFKEQ. CDR3 size: 16 residues. In DNA, the CDR3 is TGTGCCAGCAGCCAAGATTTGGCTAGCGTGGCAGATACGCAGTATTTT. Protein sequence: CASSQDLASVADTQYF.

The chain recombines TRBV7-9 with TRBJ2-1; 13 bases are a match to TRBD2. The CDR3 consists of 17 residues. V trimming: 2 bases; J trimming: 7 bases; junction bases outside the gene matches: 8. Germline-derived CDR1 and CDR2 are SEHNR and FQNEAQ (reference sequence). CDR3 bases: TGTGCCAGCAGCTTATCTACTAGCGGGAGGGCCAGGAATGAGCAGTTCTTC. Its protein is CASSLSTSGRARNEQFF.

This clonotype was recorded a few times. This chain links TRBV29-1 with TRBJ2-1; D is possibly TRBD2 (6 bases). V dropped 5 bases and J dropped 2 bases, with 7 bases sitting between them. The CDR3 runs to 12 residues. Germline loops: CDR1 SQVTM, CDR2 ANQGSEA. The CDR3 DNA is TGCAGCGTTTCGGGGGCCTACAATGAGCAGTTCTTC. This gives the protein CSVSGAYNEQFF.

This clonotype was seen a few times. The chain is built from TRBV4-1 and TRBJ2-5; TRBD2 matches 13 bases. The J segment lost 3 bases and the V segment lost 3 bases, leaving 4 bases of the junction unmatched. Germline CDR1 reads MGHRA; CDR2 reads YSYEKL. The CDR3 sequence is 16 residues long. CDR3 DNA: TGCGCCAGCAGCCAGACCGGGACTAGCGGGGAAGAGACCCAGTACTTC. Translated: CASSQTGTSGEETQYF.

This clonotype was seen ten or more times. The chain uses TRBV6-1 and TRBJ1-2; 8 nucleotides line up with TRBD1. Germline V gene lookup returns CDR1 MNHNS and CDR2 SASEGT. The ends lost 7 bases at V and 3 bases at J; junction bases unmatched: 13. The CDR3 runs 16 residues. The CDR3 sequence: CASTTTSGGAYYGYTF. The DNA for the CDR3 is TGTGCCAGCACGACCACGTCAGGGGGCGCGTACTATGGCTACACCTTC.

Of note for this clonotype: A clone one base away is much larger, so this may be a read error. This chain connects TRBV20-1 to TRBJ2-7, with D possibly matching TRBD2 (5 bases). The CDR3 length is 12 residues. V gave up 1 base and J gave up 12 bases, with 16 bases separating them. Germline lookup yields CDR1 DFQATT and CDR2 SNEGSKA (reference sequence). The CDR3 is CSARGLGEFMYF. The CDR3 bases are TGCAGTGCTAGAGGTCTCGGGGAGTTCATGTACTTC.

This clonotype was seen ten or more times. The chain links TRBV4-3 to TRBJ2-3; TRBD2 agrees at 10 bases. Germline assignment: CDR1 LGHNA and CDR2 YSLEER. The CDR3 spans 21 residues. After removal of 0 bases from V and 2 bases from J, the junction contained 17 bases not matched to a gene. In DNA form, the CDR3 reads TGCGCCAGCAGCCAAGAGCCGTTCATACCAACTAGCGGGATCTTCACAGATACGCAGTATTTT. This translates into CASSQEPFIPTSGIFTDTQYF.

This clonotype was picked up many times. The V gene is TRBV3-1, the J gene TRBJ2-5, with D perhaps TRBD2 (5 bases). Germline V lookup: CDR1 LGHDT, CDR2 YNNKEL (reference sequence). V was cut by 7 bases and J by 6 bases, with 18 bases left in between. This CDR3 spans 14 amino acids. In nucleotides, the CDR3 is TGTGCCAGCACCGTGTCGGGATTCGGGAAGACCCAGTACTTC. As protein: CASTVSGFGKTQYF.

At least ten counts were recorded for this clonotype. The rearrangement uses TRBV7-9 and TRBJ2-1, with 10 bases that match TRBD2. V was clipped by 1 base and J by 14 bases; unmatched bases: 2. The CDR3 length is 12 residues. Germline values: CDR1 SEHNR, CDR2 FQNEAQ (reference sequence). The CDR3 DNA follows: TGTGCCAGCAGCTTAGTTGGGACTAGCGAGTTCTTC. Residues: CASSLVGTSEFF.

The chain uses TRBV11-2 and TRBJ2-5; unclear D gene. CDR1 is SGHAT, CDR2 FQNNGV, per germline. The CDR3 has 14 residues. Trimming took off 5 bases at V and 3 bases at J, with 13 bases between the two ends. The CDR3 protein is CASSHRTRKETQYF. As DNA, the CDR3 is TGTGCCAGCAGCCACCGGACCCGGAAAGAGACCCAGTACTTC.

This clonotype has more than one count but fewer than ten. The gene calls are TRBV5-6 and TRBJ1-4, with a weak D call TRBD1 (5 bases). Germline V gives CDR1 SGHDT, CDR2 YYEEEE. The CDR3 has 14 residues. V was pared by 4 bases and J by 7 bases, with 14 bases between. CDR3 residues: CASSPGHAGEKLFF. The DNA of the CDR3 is TGTGCCAGCAGCCCCGGACATGCGGGTGAAAAACTGTTTTTT.

The CDR3 protein is CASSLRGVNEQFF. CDR3 in DNA: TGTGCCAGCAGCCTGAGGGGGGTCAATGAGCAGTTCTTC. The J gene is TRBJ2-1, the V gene TRBV11-3; D tentatively reads TRBD1 or TRBD2 (6 bases each). CDR1 is SGHNT, CDR2 YENEEA, per germline. V was trimmed by 5 bases and J by 6 bases, leaving 11 bases between them. The CDR3 contains 13 residues. The entire variable domain, with the rest obtained from reference TRBV11-3 and TRBJ2-1, is as follows: EAGVVQSPRYKIIEKKQPVAFWCNPISGHNTLYWYLQNLGQGPELLIRYENEEAVDDSQLPKDRFSAERLKGVDSTLKIQPAELGDSAVYLCASSLRGVNEQFFGPGTRLTVL.

This clonotype was observed many times. The rearrangement links TRBV19 to TRBJ2-1, with 8 bases aligning to TRBD1. Germline V CDR1 and CDR2: LNHDA, SQIVND (reference sequence). The CDR3 has 15 amino acids. Losses at the gene ends were 7 bases for V and 3 bases for J; bases not matched to a gene: 8. CDR3 sequence: CASTPQGAIYNEQFF. CDR3 DNA sequence: TGTGCCAGTACCCCGCAGGGGGCTATCTACAATGAGCAGTTCTTC.

This clonotype was picked up many times. The chain recombines TRBV14 with TRBJ1-5; a weak D match, TRBD1 (5 bases). This CDR3 has 13 residues. Germline CDR1 SGHDN, CDR2 FVKESK. V was trimmed by 4 bases and J by 7 bases, leaving 11 bases between them. CDR3 DNA sequence: TGTGCCAGCAGCCGCGGGGCGGACCAGCCCCAGCATTTT. This gives the protein CASSRGADQPQHF.